These 20 T cell receptor beta chains share one sample of origin, sequenced in a study of shared clonotypes between healthy human individuals (dated by TCRdb to the early 2020s). The method behind the library was the immunoSEQ multiplex PCR assay. TCRdb limited this immuneACCESS table to in-frame rearrangements with V and J called. A share of clones is missing; checked studies link under half to unresolved V genes, and the rest is unexplained. Counted in this sample were fewer than 1.8 million clones; approximately 98.5% of them appeared once. The ten top clones hold 0.36% of the sample. The sample taken for sequencing was naive CD4+ T cells sorted from blood. This specimen's cell subset or site label, interpreted: CD45RA+ positively selected. These receptors were taken from a man aged 25-45 years in good health.

The chain carries TRBV28 and TRBJ2-7; tentatively, D is TRBD1 (6 bases). Trimming shortened V by 6 bases and J by 2 bases, and 17 bases separated the two germline ends. The CDR3 has 15 amino acids. The germline V gene has CDR1 MDHEN and CDR2 SYDVKM. The CDR3 DNA is TGTGCCAGCAGGAAAACAGGGCTAAGAACCTACGAGCAGTACTTC. Protein sequence: CASRKTGLRTYEQYF.

Comments on this clone: The same CDR3 can be traced to other DNA sequences in this sample. The chain is built from TRBV9 and TRBJ2-3; D unclear. The CDR3 spans 14 residues. The V and J ends lost 0 bases and 1 base respectively, with 6 bases between them. CDR1 is SGDLS and CDR2 is YYNGEE in the germline V gene. The CDR3 DNA reads TGTGCCAGCAGCGTAGCGTCTCGCACAGATACGCAGTATTTT. This translates into CASSVASRTDTQYF. The variable domain in full, completed from reference TRBV9 and TRBJ2-3, reads DSGVTQTPKHLITATGQRVTLRCSPRSGDLSVYWYQQSLDQGLQFLIQYYNGEERAKGNILERFSAQQFPDLHSELNLSSLELGDSALYFCASSVASRTDTQYFGPGTRLTVL.

The chain uses TRBV18 and TRBJ2-2, with TRBD2 matching over 14 bases. J was trimmed by 1 base and V by 4 bases; bases with no gene match: 5. CDR3 length equals 18 residues. CDR1 is KGHSH, CDR2 LQKENI, per germline. The CDR3 DNA reads TGTGCCAGCTCACAGGGACTAGCGGGAGTACTGAACACCGGGGAGCTGTTTTTT. Protein product: CASSQGLAGVLNTGELFF.

This clone occurred once. V and J are TRBV5-1 and TRBJ2-1; 7 bases agree with TRBD1. The CDR3 has 15 amino acids. With V trimmed by 3 bases and J by 3 bases, 6 bases remained unmatched. Germline values: CDR1 SGHRS, CDR2 YFSETQ. Here the CDR3 reads CASSSRQGHYNEQFF. For the CDR3, the DNA is TGCGCCAGCAGCTCCAGACAGGGCCACTACAATGAGCAGTTCTTC.

This clone was seen a handful of times. The chain joins TRBV10-1 to TRBJ2-1; the D is unclear. V was pared by 7 bases and J by 9 bases, with 13 bases between. From germline, CDR1 is WNHNN and CDR2 SYGVQD (reference sequence). The CDR3 covers 12 residues. The CDR3 loop is CASTQPRGEQFF. Here the CDR3 DNA reads TGCGCCAGCACCCAACCGCGAGGTGAGCAGTTCTTC.

The chain combines TRBV7-8 with TRBJ1-5; D is possibly TRBD1 (5 bases). The V end was cut by 5 bases, the J end by 3 bases, with 20 bases between. Looked up from germline, CDR1 is SGHVS and CDR2 is FQNEAQ. The CDR3 is 17 residues long. The CDR3 DNA is TGTGCCAGCAGCGGACACCGAAACGTAAGATCCAATCAGCCCCAGCATTTT. Its protein is CASSGHRNVRSNQPQHF.

The table lists this clone with a count of one. The chain couples TRBV4-1 to TRBJ2-4; 9 nucleotides align to TRBD1. Trimming at V came to 0 bases and at J to 0 bases, leaving 3 bases not matched to a gene. This CDR3 is 17 amino acids long. Germline V gene data show CDR1 as MGHRA and CDR2 as YSYEKL. CDR3 sequence reads: CASSQDWGQGAKNIQYF. In DNA, the CDR3 is TGCGCCAGCAGCCAAGATTGGGGACAGGGAGCCAAAAACATTCAGTACTTC.

The rearrangement links TRBV4-2 to TRBJ2-7, with TRBD2 matching 13 bases. The CDR3 is 18 residues long. J lost 1 base, V lost 1 base, and 7 bases had no gene match. Germline CDR1 LGHNA, CDR2 YNFKEQ. CDR3 in amino acids: CASSQGGLAGLGSYEQYF. Written as DNA, the CDR3 is TGTGCCAGCAGCCAAGGGGGACTAGCGGGATTAGGGTCCTACGAGCAGTACTTC.

This CDR3 reads CASGVTGANEKLFF. Written as DNA, the CDR3 is TGTGCCAGCGGAGTTACGGGAGCTAATGAAAAACTGTTTTTT. The chain recombines TRBV6-6 with TRBJ1-4; D unclear. V lost 8 bases to trimming and J lost 3 bases, with 13 bases between them. Germline V CDR1 and CDR2: MNHNY, SVGAGI (reference sequence). CDR3 length: 14 residues.

The rearrangement joins TRBV7-9 to TRBJ1-5; 7 bases are a match to TRBD1. The V gene's germline CDR1 is SEHNR and CDR2 FQNEAQ (reference sequence). The CDR3 has 16 residues. The ends lost 5 bases at V and 0 bases at J; junction bases unmatched: 7. CDR3 loop: CASSPDRIYSNQPQHF. CDR3 DNA: TGTGCCAGCAGCCCGGACAGGATCTATAGCAATCAGCCCCAGCATTTT. The variable domain in full, completed from reference TRBV7-9 and TRBJ1-5, reads DTGVSQNPRHKITKRGQNVTFRCDPISEHNRLYWYRQTLGQGPEFLTYFQNEAQLEKSRLLSDRFSAERPKGSFSTLEIQRTEQGDSAMYLCASSPDRIYSNQPQHFGDGTRLSIL.

This chain connects TRBV18 to TRBJ2-1; D is undetermined. V lost 3 bases and J 5 bases, leaving 14 bases between the germline ends. The V gene's germline CDR1 is KGHSH and CDR2 LQKENI. This CDR3 region has 15 residues. CDR3 amino acids: CASSPPLRANNEQFF. The DNA of the CDR3 is TGTGCCAGCTCACCCCCCTTACGAGCGAACAATGAGCAGTTCTTC.

V and J are TRBV10-1 and TRBJ1-4; 8 bases are a match to TRBD1. The CDR3 has 14 amino acids. After removal of 2 bases from V and 6 bases from J, the junction contained 2 bases not matched to a gene. Germline CDR1 and CDR2: WNHNN and SYGVQD (reference sequence). CDR3 sequence: CASSEQGAHEKLFF. The CDR3 nucleotides read TGCGCCAGCAGTGAGCAGGGGGCGCATGAAAAACTGTTTTTT.

The rearrangement uses TRBV5-6 and TRBJ2-7; D tentatively fits TRBD1 or TRBD2 (5 bases each). The CDR3 sequence is 14 residues long. Trimming left V 3 bases short and J 4 bases short, with 14 bases between. Germline lookup yields CDR1 SGHDT and CDR2 YYEEEE. CDR3 in DNA: TGTGCCAGCAGCTCTTTGGGACGGGGTTACGAGCAGTACTTC. Translation: CASSSLGRGYEQYF.

The chain uses TRBV30 and TRBJ1-1; 11 bases match TRBD1. Trimming at V came to 0 bases and at J to 6 bases, leaving 3 bases not matched to a gene. This CDR3 spans 14 amino acids. Germline values: CDR1 GTSNPN, CDR2 SVGIG (reference sequence). CDR3 protein: CAWSVAGQGAEAFF. CDR3 DNA: TGTGCCTGGAGTGTAGCGGGACAGGGGGCTGAAGCTTTCTTT.

The J gene is TRBJ2-5, the V gene TRBV7-3; no definite D call. CDR3 length equals 13 residues. CDR1 is SGHTA and CDR2 is FQGTGA in the germline V gene. V lost 2 bases and J 4 bases, leaving 8 bases between the germline ends. CDR3 sequence reads: CASSLARRETQYF. The CDR3 DNA sequence: TGTGCCAGCAGCTTAGCCAGGAGAGAGACCCAGTACTTC.

In regard to this clone: Because the CDR3's place on the DNA is in doubt, the DNA is left out and the CDR3 is given as listed by TCRdb. The genes are TRBV27 and TRBJ2-2; the table's D call TRBD2 went unverified against the DNA. Germline V gene sequence: CDR1 MNHEY, CDR2 SMNVEV (reference sequence). The CDR3 spans 16 residues, counting both ends. This CDR3 is CASTPHVAGGAGEPFF.

CDR3 region: CASISGGTEAFF. The CDR3 nucleotides read TGTGCCAGCATATCGGGTGGCACTGAAGCTTTCTTT. The chain recombines TRBV6-5 with TRBJ1-1; D unresolved. The V end was cut by 7 bases, the J end by 4 bases, with 10 bases between. The CDR3 covers 12 residues. Germline values: CDR1 MNHEY, CDR2 SVGAGI.

CDR3 nucleotide sequence: TGTGCCAGCAGCCAAGATCGGGCCAGGTCCTACGAGCAGTACTTC. Its translation: CASSQDRARSYEQYF. The chain recombines TRBV14 with TRBJ2-7; D remains ambiguous. Germline assignment: CDR1 SGHDN and CDR2 FVKESK. The CDR3 consists of 15 residues. V dropped 0 bases and J dropped 1 base, with 10 bases sitting between them.

This chain joins TRBV6-1 and TRBJ1-5; D possibly corresponds to TRBD1 (5 bases). The CDR3 is 15 amino acids. The germline V and J ends were trimmed by 4 bases and 3 bases, with 13 bases remaining between them. Germline CDR1 reads MNHNS; CDR2 reads SASEGT. The CDR3 sequence is CASSAPSGINQPQHF. For the CDR3, the DNA is TGTGCCAGCAGTGCGCCTTCAGGGATCAATCAGCCCCAGCATTTT.

The J gene is TRBJ2-7, the V gene TRBV28; 10 bases match TRBD2. With 6 bases clipped from V and 1 base from J, the junction kept 9 bases outside the gene matches. The germline gives CDR1 MDHEN, CDR2 SYDVKM. This CDR3 is 16 amino acids long. CDR3 DNA sequence: TGTGCCAGCAGCCCTAGCGGGAGCGCACTTTCCTACGAGCAGTACTTC. Its translation is CASSPSGSALSYEQYF.